A selection of T cell receptor beta chains follows, all from one sample in a study of memory CD4+ T cells and cytomegalovirus serostatus. The method was immunoSEQ multiplex PCR; TCRdb's version includes in-frame clones alone and lacks a portion of them. This table holds roughly 48,000 clones, 65% to 85% found once. Sequenced sample: memory CD4+ T cells from blood. The receptors shown here come from an adult in good health and CMV-seropositive. Each CDR3 is given with its conserved first and last residue. A D gene is named only where the DNA matches it firmly. The size of a clone is reported for some rows only, either as once, few or many, or as a class for expanded clones.

cdr3_length	d_call	v_call	j_call	clone_size	cdr3_nt	cdr3_aa
15	-	TRBV6-6	TRBJ1-1	-	TGTGCCAGCAGTCCCCTGGGAGCTCGGGGCACTGAAGCTTTCTTT	CASSPLGARGTEAFF
14	TRBD1	TRBV6-5	TRBJ1-2	few	TGTGCCAGCAGTCGGACAGGGGTTGACTATGGCTACACCTTC	CASSRTGVDYGYTF
15	-	TRBV2	TRBJ1-6	once	TGTGCCAGCAGCGAGCAGGGGATCTATAATTCACCCCTCCACTTT	CASSEQGIYNSPLHF
12	-	TRBV2	TRBJ2-7	-	TGTGCCAGCAGTCAAAGCTCCTACGAGCAGTACTTC	CASSQSSYEQYF
15	-	TRBV4-3	TRBJ1-2	-	TGCGCCAGCAGCCAATCGGACAGACATTCAGGTGGCTACACCTTC	CASSQSDRHSGGYTF
13	TRBD1	TRBV28	TRBJ1-2	few	TGTGCCAGCAGTACACGACAGGGGAGTGGCTACACCTTC	CASSTRQGSGYTF
14	TRBD1	TRBV9	TRBJ1-2	-	TGTGCCAGCAGCGCCGGGACAGGGCATTTTGGCTACACCTTC	CASSAGTGHFGYTF
16	TRBD2	TRBV5-1	TRBJ2-1	-	TGCGCCAGCAGTTTGGAAGCGGGAGAGCCCTACAATGAGCAGTTCTTC	CASSLEAGEPYNEQFF
17	TRBD2	TRBV10-2	TRBJ2-3	-	TGCGCCAGCAGTGAACTAGCGCGTTTTTTCGGCACAGATACGCAGTATTTT	CASSELARFFGTDTQYF
16	TRBD1	TRBV27	TRBJ1-3	-	TGTGCCAGCAGACCGAACCGGGACAGCTCTGGAAACACCATATATTTT	CASRPNRDSSGNTIYF
12	-	TRBV6-1	TRBJ2-7	-	TGTGCCAGCAGTGGGGATCGGTACGAGCAGTACTTC	CASSGDRYEQYF
13	-	TRBV6-1	TRBJ1-5	-	TGTGCCAGCAGTGAAGTACAGAATCAGCCCCAGCATTTT	CASSEVQNQPQHF
16	TRBD1	TRBV28	TRBJ2-7	-	TGTGCCAGCAGTCTCCTCCAGGGGGCGATCTCCCGCGAGCAGTACTTC	CASSLLQGAISREQYF